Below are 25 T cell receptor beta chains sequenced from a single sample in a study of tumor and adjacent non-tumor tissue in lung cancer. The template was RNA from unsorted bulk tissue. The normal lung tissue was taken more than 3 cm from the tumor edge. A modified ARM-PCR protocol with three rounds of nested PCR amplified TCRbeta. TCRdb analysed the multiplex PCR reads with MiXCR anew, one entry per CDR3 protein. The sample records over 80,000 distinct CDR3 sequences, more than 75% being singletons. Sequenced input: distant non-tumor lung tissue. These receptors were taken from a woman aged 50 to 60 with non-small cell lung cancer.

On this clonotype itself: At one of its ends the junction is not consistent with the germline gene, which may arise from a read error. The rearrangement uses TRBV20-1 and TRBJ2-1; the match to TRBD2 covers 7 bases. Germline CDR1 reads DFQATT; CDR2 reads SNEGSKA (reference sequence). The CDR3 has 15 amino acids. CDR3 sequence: CNAGPSGISYNEQFF. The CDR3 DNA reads TGCAATGCTGGCCCTAGCGGCATCTCCTACAATGAGCAGTTCTTC.

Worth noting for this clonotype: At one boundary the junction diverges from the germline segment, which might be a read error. CDR3 sequence reads: CASSYGWTSSGMGGEQYF. CDR3 nucleotides: TGTGCCAGTAGTTACGGCTGGACTTCGTCGGGCATGGGTGGAGAGCAGTACTTC. The chain has TRBV6-5 and TRBJ2-7, with D possibly being TRBD2 (5 bases). Germline CDR1 and CDR2: MNHEY and SVGAGI. The CDR3 consists of 18 residues.

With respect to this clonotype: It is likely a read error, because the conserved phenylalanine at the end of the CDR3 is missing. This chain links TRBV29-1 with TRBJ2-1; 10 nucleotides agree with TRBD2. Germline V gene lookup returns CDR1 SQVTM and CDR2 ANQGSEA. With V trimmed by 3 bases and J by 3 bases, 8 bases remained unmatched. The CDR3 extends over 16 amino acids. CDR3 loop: CSVDDPQREGYNEQFL. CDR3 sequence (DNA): TGCAGCGTTGATGATCCCCAGCGGGAGGGCTACAATGAGCAGTTCTTA.

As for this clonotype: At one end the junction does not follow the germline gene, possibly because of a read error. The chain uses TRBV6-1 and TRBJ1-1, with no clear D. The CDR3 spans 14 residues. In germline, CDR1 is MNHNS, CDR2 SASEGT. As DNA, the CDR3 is TGTGCCCGCAGCGAAGCAATAGGGAACACTGAAGCTTTCTTT. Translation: CARSEAIGNTEAFF.

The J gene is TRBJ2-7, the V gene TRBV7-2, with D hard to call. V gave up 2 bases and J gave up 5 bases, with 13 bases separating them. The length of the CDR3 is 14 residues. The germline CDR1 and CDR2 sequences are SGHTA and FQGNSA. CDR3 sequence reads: CASSLNGGDHEQYF. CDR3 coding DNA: TGTGCCAGCAGCTTAAACGGCGGAGACCACGAGCAGTACTTC.

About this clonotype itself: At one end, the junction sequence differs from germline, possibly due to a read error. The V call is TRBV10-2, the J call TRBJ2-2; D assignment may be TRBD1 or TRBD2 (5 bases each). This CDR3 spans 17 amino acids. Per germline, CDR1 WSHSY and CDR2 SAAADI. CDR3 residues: CASNEGKGPLNTGELFF. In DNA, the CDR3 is TGCGCCAGCAATGAGGGAAAGGGACCGCTGAACACCGGGGAGCTGTTTTTT.

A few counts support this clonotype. In nucleotides, the CDR3 is TGTGCCAGTAGTATATCAGATAACTATGGCTACACCTTC. This gives the protein CASSISDNYGYTF. The rearrangement joins TRBV19 to TRBJ1-2; D not resolved. Germline V gene data show CDR1 as LNHDA and CDR2 as SQIVND (reference sequence). V gave up 2 bases and J gave up 1 base, with 5 bases separating them. This CDR3 has 13 amino acids.

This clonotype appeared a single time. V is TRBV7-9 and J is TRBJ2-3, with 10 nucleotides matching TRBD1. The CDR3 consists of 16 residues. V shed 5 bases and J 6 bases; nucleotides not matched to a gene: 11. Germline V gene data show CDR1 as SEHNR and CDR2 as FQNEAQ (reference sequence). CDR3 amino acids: CASSLGDRGLADTQYF. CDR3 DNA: TGTGCCAGCAGCCTCGGCGACAGGGGGCTGGCGGATACGCAGTATTTT.

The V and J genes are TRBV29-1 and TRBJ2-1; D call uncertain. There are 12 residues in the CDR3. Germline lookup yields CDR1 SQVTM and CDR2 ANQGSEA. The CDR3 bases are TGCAGTGTTATACTCTATGAAGGTGAGCAGTTCTTC. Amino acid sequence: CSVILYEGEQFF.

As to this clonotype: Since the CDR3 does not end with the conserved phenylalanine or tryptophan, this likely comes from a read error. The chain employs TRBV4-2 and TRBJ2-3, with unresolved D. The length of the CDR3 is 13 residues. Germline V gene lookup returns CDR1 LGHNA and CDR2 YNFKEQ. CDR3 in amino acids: CASNQDVADTQYY. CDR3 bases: TGTGCCAGCAACCAAGATGTCGCAGATACGCAGTATTAT.

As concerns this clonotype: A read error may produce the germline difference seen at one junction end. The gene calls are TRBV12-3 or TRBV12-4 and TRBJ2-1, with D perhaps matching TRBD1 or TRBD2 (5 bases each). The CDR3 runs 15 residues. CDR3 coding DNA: TGTGCCGGCAGTTCCCCGGGACGGGGATCTAAAGAGCAGTTCTTT. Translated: CAGSSPGRGSKEQFF.

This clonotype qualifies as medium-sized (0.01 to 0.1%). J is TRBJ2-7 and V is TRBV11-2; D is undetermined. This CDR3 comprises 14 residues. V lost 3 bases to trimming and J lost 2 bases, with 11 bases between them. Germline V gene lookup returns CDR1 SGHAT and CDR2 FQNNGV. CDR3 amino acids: CASSLESTTYEQYF. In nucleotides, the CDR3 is TGTGCCAGCAGCTTGGAGAGTACCACCTACGAGCAGTACTTC.

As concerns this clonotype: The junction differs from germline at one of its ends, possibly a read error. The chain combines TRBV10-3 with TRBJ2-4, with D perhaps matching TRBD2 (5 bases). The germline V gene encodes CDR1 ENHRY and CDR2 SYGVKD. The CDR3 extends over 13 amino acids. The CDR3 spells CAISTNRGDVQYF. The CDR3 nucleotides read TGTGCTATCAGTACAAACCGGGGAGACGTTCAGTACTTC.

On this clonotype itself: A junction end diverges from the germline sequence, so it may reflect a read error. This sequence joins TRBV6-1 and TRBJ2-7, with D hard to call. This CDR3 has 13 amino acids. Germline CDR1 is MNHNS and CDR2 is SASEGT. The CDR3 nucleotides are TGTGTCAGCAGGATACAAACATGGGACGAGCAGTACTTC. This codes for CVSRIQTWDEQYF.

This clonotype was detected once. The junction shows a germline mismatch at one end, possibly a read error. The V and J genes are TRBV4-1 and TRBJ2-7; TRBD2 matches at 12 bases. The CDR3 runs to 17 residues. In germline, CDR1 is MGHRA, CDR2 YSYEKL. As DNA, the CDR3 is TGCGCCAGCAGCCAACAGACTAGCGGGGGTATTCTCTACAAGCAGTACTTC. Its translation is CASSQQTSGGILYKQYF.

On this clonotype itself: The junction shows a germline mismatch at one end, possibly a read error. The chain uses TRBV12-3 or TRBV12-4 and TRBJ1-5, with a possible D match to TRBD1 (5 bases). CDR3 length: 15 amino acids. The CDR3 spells CASILGDPANQPQHF. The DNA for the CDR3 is TGTGCCAGCATTTTAGGGGACCCAGCCAATCAGCCCCAGCATTTT.

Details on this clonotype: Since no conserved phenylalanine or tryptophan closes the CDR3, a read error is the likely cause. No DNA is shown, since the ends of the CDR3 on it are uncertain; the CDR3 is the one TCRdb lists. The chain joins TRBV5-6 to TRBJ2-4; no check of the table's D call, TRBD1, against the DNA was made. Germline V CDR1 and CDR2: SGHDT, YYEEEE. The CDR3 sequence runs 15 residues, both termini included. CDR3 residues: CASTWGTVAKNIQHL.

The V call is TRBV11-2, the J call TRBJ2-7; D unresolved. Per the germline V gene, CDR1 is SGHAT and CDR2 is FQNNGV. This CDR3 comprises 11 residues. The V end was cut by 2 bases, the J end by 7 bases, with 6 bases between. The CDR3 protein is CASSLSREQYF. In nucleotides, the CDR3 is TGTGCCAGCAGCTTAAGCAGGGAGCAGTACTTC.

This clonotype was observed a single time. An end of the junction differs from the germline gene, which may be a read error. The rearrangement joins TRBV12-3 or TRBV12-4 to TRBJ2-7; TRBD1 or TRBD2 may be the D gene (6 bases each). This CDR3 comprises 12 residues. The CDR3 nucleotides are TGTGGCAGCAGGGGACTGGCCTACGCGCAGTACTTC. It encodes CGSRGLAYAQYF.

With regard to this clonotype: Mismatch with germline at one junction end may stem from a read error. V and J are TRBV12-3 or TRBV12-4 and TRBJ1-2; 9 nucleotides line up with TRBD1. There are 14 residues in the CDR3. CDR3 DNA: TGTGCCAGTAGTTTAGGCAGGACAGGGGAGGACTACAACTTC. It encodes CASSLGRTGEDYNF.

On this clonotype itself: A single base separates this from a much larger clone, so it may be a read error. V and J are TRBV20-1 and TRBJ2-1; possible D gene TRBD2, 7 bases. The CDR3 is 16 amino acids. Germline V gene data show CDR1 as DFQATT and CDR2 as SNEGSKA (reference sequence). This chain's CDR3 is CSVGGERPASYNGQFF. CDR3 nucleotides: TGCAGTGTAGGGGGGGAGCGGCCTGCCTCCTACAATGGGCAGTTCTTC.

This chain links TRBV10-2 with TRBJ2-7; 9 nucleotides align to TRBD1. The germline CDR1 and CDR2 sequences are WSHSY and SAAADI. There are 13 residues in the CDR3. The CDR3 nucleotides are TGCGCTAGTAGGATCGGGACAGGGAGGGAGCAGTACTTC. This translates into CASRIGTGREQYF.

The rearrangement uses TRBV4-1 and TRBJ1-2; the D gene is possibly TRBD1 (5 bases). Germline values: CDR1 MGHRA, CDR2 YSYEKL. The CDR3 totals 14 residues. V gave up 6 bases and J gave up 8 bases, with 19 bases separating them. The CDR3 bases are TGCGCCAGCAGTCAGGACCGGGGCAGGTGGGGCTACACCTTC. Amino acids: CASSQDRGRWGYTF.

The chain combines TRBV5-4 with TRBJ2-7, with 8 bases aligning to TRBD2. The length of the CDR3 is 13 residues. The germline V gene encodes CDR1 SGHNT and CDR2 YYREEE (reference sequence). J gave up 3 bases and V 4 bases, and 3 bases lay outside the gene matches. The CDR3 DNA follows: TGTGCCAGCAGCGGAGCGGGAGTCTACGAGCAGTACTTC. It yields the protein CASSGAGVYEQYF.

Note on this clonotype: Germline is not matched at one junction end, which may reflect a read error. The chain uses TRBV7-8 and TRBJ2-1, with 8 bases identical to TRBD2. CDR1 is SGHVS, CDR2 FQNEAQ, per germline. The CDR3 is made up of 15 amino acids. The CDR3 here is CASSSRLASYNEQSF. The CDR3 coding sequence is TGTGCCAGCAGCTCACGACTAGCGTCCTACAATGAGCAGTCCTTC.